The text below deals with one T cell receptor beta chain. The data derive from a study of blood T cell repertoires in COVID-19. Study information: Researchers got acute and convalescent COVID-19 samples from the United States, Italy and Spain. The analysed material was cDNA or gDNA that came from T cells, B-cell-depleted T cells, or PBMCs.

V was pared by 1 base and J by 7 bases, with 14 bases of the junction left unmatched. This CDR3 comprises 18 residues. CDR1 is SGHKS and CDR2 is YYEKEE in the germline V gene (reference sequence). Here immunoSEQ multiplex PCR was the method, and the copy in TCRdb shows in-frame clones only, minus some. The table shows about 230,000 clones, with approximately 80% occurring only once. Sequenced input: peripheral blood. The origin of this receptor is a woman aged 35 to 49 who had recovered from COVID-19. The chain has TRBV5-5 and TRBJ2-3, with TRBD2 identical over 11 bases. The CDR3 sequence: CASSLPPGTSGSVYTQYF. The CDR3 DNA follows: TGTGCCAGCAGCTTGCCTCCCGGGACTAGCGGTTCTGTGTATACGCAGTATTTT.